The rows below give T cell receptor beta chains drawn from one sample of a study of blood T cell repertoires in COVID-19. TCRdb keeps only in-frame clones here, not all; method: immunoSEQ multiplex PCR. The data contain 170,000 or so clones, 85% to 90% of them seen just once; the ten biggest clones take up around 0.88%. Sequenced material: peripheral blood. These receptors were obtained from a woman aged 18-30 years who had recovered from COVID-19. Each CDR3 is given with its conserved first and last residue. The D gene is left open where the match is weak. Clone size is given for some rows only: seen once, a few or many times, or a class if the clone is expanded.

-	TRBV6-6	TRBJ1-2	-	TGTGCCAGCAGTTATCAGGTGATGTCAAACTATGGCTACACCTTC	CASSYQVMSNYGYTF
-	TRBV19	TRBJ1-5	-	TGTGCCAGTACCGATTGGGGCATTCAGCCCCAGCATTTT	CASTDWGIQPQHF
once	TRBV5-4	TRBJ2-1	TRBD1	TGTGCCAGCAGCTACGACACGACAGGGGGCAGTGAGCAGTTCTTC	CASSYDTTGGSEQFF
-	TRBV3-1/TRBV3-2	TRBJ1-3	TRBD1	TGTGCCAGCAGCCCCACAGGGGGTAGTGGAAACACCATATATTTT	CASSPTGGSGNTIYF
-	TRBV7-2	TRBJ1-2	-	TGTGCCAGCAGCTTAGAGGCAGGCCTCTATGGCTACACCTTC	CASSLEAGLYGYTF
-	TRBV7-8	TRBJ2-7	-	TGTGCCAGCAGCGCACAGGTACTCTCCTACGAGCAGTACTTC	CASSAQVLSYEQYF
-	TRBV5-1	TRBJ1-2	-	TGCGCCAGCAGCCCCCGGGAGGGAGGGGATGGCTACACCTTC	CASSPREGGDGYTF
-	TRBV6-2/TRBV6-3	TRBJ2-5	-	TGTGCCAGCAGTTACCAACAGGGCCGAGAGACCCAGTACTTC	CASSYQQGRETQYF
-	TRBV7-8	TRBJ1-4	-	TGTGCCAGCAGCCCCAGGACAGACAGAAATGAAAAACTGTTTTTT	CASSPRTDRNEKLFF
-	TRBV19	TRBJ2-1	-	TGTGCCAGTAGTAGCGGACTCAGCTCCTACAATGAGCAGTTCTTC	CASSSGLSSYNEQFF
-	TRBV19	TRBJ1-5	-	TGTGCCAGTAGTACGACGACAGGATCAAATCAGCCCCAGCATTTT	CASSTTTGSNQPQHF
-	TRBV7-2	TRBJ2-7	-	TGTGCCAGCAGCTTGACGACAGTCGAGCAGTACTTC	CASSLTTVEQYF
-	TRBV19	TRBJ1-5	-	TGTGCCAGTCGCCGCGAAGGGAGGTATAGCAATCAGCCCCAGCATTTT	CASRREGRYSNQPQHF
-	TRBV6-5	TRBJ2-3	TRBD2	TGTGCCAGCAGGTCCCTAGCGGCCTCAGATACGCAGTATTTT	CASRSLAASDTQYF
once	TRBV7-2	TRBJ1-1	-	TGTGCCAGCAGCTTAGAGGGACTGGGCACTGAAGCTTTCTTT	CASSLEGLGTEAFF
-	TRBV7-2	TRBJ1-1	-	TGTGCCAGCAGTCATGGGACTGCCCTCACTGAAGCTTTCTTT	CASSHGTALTEAFF
-	TRBV6-5	TRBJ1-1	-	TGTGCCAGCAGTTACAATCAGGTGGTCACTGAAGCTTTCTTT	CASSYNQVVTEAFF
few	TRBV6-2/TRBV6-3	TRBJ2-3	TRBD2	TGTGCCAGCAGTGCGACTAGCGGCACAGATACGCAGTATTTT	CASSATSGTDTQYF
-	TRBV19	TRBJ1-3	-	TGTGCCACGAATAGCCCTTACTCTGGAAACACCATATATTTT	CATNSPYSGNTIYF
-	TRBV9	TRBJ1-2	-	TGTGCCAGCAGCCTCGGACAGACTAACTATGGCTACACCTTC	CASSLGQTNYGYTF
-	TRBV20-1	TRBJ1-1	-	TGCAGTGCTAGTCGGGGTGGGGGCGCGAACACTGAAGCTTTCTTT	CSASRGGGANTEAFF
-	TRBV19	TRBJ2-6	-	TGTGCCAGTAGTAACAGCTCTGGGGCCAACGTCCTGACTTTC	CASSNSSGANVLTF
-	TRBV2	TRBJ2-3	TRBD2	TGTGCCAGCAAAAAGGGGTTAGCGGGTAGAGATACGCAGTATTTT	CASKKGLAGRDTQYF
few	TRBV5-6	TRBJ2-7	-	TGTGCCAGCAGCTTGCGCAACAATCCTTGGTACGAGCAGTACTTC	CASSLRNNPWYEQYF
-	TRBV9	TRBJ2-3	-	TGTGCCAGCAGCGTAGGGGGCCGCACAGATACGCAGTATTTT	CASSVGGRTDTQYF
-	TRBV7-2	TRBJ1-1	-	TGTGCCAGCAGCTTAGGTCGAGAGAACACTGAAGCTTTCTTT	CASSLGRENTEAFF
-	TRBV18	TRBJ1-1	TRBD1	TGTGCCAGCTCAGTGGGACAGGGGAGCGCTGAAGCTTTCTTT	CASSVGQGSAEAFF
-	TRBV19	TRBJ2-1	-	TGTGCCACCAATCAGGGAGGATCCTACAATGAGCAGTTCTTC	CATNQGGSYNEQFF
-	TRBV18	TRBJ1-1	-	TGTGCCAGCTCACCCCTGGACAGCTCGAACACTGAAGCTTTCTTT	CASSPLDSSNTEAFF
-	TRBV6-5	TRBJ2-3	TRBD1	TGTGCCAGCAGTTTACGGACAGGGACTACAGATACGCAGTATTTT	CASSLRTGTTDTQYF
-	TRBV19	TRBJ1-1	-	TGTGCCAGTAGTATTTCCATGAACACTGAAGCTTTCTTT	CASSISMNTEAFF
once	TRBV4-3	TRBJ2-7	-	TGCGCCAGCAGCCAAGGCGGGGGCGGATACGAGCAGTACTTC	CASSQGGGGYEQYF
-	TRBV4-3	TRBJ2-1	-	TGCGCCAGCAGCCAAGAGGCCACAGTCAGGGAGCAGTTCTTC	CASSQEATVREQFF
-	TRBV18	TRBJ2-2	TRBD2	TGTGCCAGCCCGACTAGCGGGAACACCGGGGAGCTGTTTTTT	CASPTSGNTGELFF
-	TRBV6-2/TRBV6-3	TRBJ1-6	TRBD1	TGTGCCAGCAGTCTAGACAGGGTGAGTTCACCCCTCCACTTT	CASSLDRVSSPLHF
-	TRBV6-5	TRBJ1-2	-	TGTGCCAGCAGTTACTCGCCCACATATGGCTACACCTTC	CASSYSPTYGYTF
-	TRBV6-5	TRBJ1-5	TRBD1	TGTGCCAGCAGCAGACAGGGGGAGGGCAATCAGCCCCAGCATTTT	CASSRQGEGNQPQHF
-	TRBV9	TRBJ1-6	TRBD1	TGTGCCAGCAGCCCTACAGGGGGCAAGTCACCCCTCCACTTT	CASSPTGGKSPLHF
-	TRBV5-1	TRBJ2-1	-	TGCGCCAGCACCCTTGGGCAAACCTACAATGAGCAGTTCTTC	CASTLGQTYNEQFF
-	TRBV27	TRBJ2-5	-	TGTGCCAGCAGTTTAATGACTGACGGAGAGACCCAGTACTTC	CASSLMTDGETQYF
-	TRBV19	TRBJ2-3	-	TGTGCCAGTAGTATGAGGGGGGGCAGGGGCGCAGATACGCAGTATTTT	CASSMRGGRGADTQYF
-	TRBV18	TRBJ1-6	TRBD1	TGTGCCAGCTCACCGTACTGGACAGGGGGCGAAGATTCACCCCTCCACTTT	CASSPYWTGGEDSPLHF
-	TRBV5-4	TRBJ2-5	-	TGTGCCAGCAGCTTGATAGGGGGTAGCCAAGAGACCCAGTACTTC	CASSLIGGSQETQYF
-	TRBV13	TRBJ1-5	-	TGTGCCAGCAGCTTTGAGGTCGCAGGGCAATCCAGTTTGCCCCAGCATTTT	CASSFEVAGQSSLPQHF
-	TRBV7-3	TRBJ2-7	TRBD1	TGTGCCAGCAGCTCTCAGGGGGATTCCTACGAGCAGTACTTC	CASSSQGDSYEQYF
-	TRBV11-2	TRBJ2-1	TRBD2	TGTGCCAGCAGCTCGTATAGCGGGAGGGACTACAATGAGCAGTTCTTC	CASSSYSGRDYNEQFF
-	TRBV12-3/TRBV12-4	TRBJ2-3	-	TGTGCCAGCAGTTTGGAGGGTGGAGGTACGCAGTATTTT	CASSLEGGGTQYF
many	TRBV19	TRBJ2-5	-	TGTGCCAGTAGTTCGTCGACCTACCCAGACAAAAAGACCCAGTACTTC	CASSSSTYPDKKTQYF
-	TRBV10-3	TRBJ2-2	TRBD1	TGTGCCATCAGTGAGTCGACAGGGGGAAGAACCGGGGAGCTGTTTTTT	CAISESTGGRTGELFF
once	TRBV11-2	TRBJ2-4	TRBD1	TGTGCCAGCAGCTCAAGACAGGGGGCGGCGAACATTCAGTACTTC	CASSSRQGAANIQYF
-	TRBV4-1	TRBJ2-5	-	TGCGCCAGCAGCCAAATATTATTCCAAGAGACCCAGTACTTC	CASSQILFQETQYF
-	TRBV3-1/TRBV3-2	TRBJ2-3	TRBD2	TGTGCCAGCAGCAGAGACGGGGGGGCACTCACAGATACGCAGTATTTT	CASSRDGGALTDTQYF
once	TRBV7-2	TRBJ2-7	-	TGTGCCAGCAGCTTGACCCCACAGGGTATGGGGCTAGACGAGCAGTACTTC	CASSLTPQGMGLDEQYF
-	TRBV4-3	TRBJ1-3	-	TGCGCCAGCAGCCAAGGGGGTGGATCCGGGGACACCATATATTTT	CASSQGGGSGDTIYF
-	TRBV2	TRBJ2-3	TRBD2	TGTGCCAGCAGGAGACTTAGCGGGGGGCCCACAGATACGCAGTATTTT	CASRRLSGGPTDTQYF